This T cell receptor beta chain was sequenced during a study of cytomegalovirus exposure and HLA in healthy donors. PCR amplification relied on 60 Vbeta primers (plus 13 Jbeta primers). TCRdb's copy holds only in-frame clones and misses some; the assay was immunoSEQ multiplex PCR. The sample includes about 120,000 clones, about 80% of them seen just once. Points from the study as a whole: A likely sequencing artifact accounted for one observed cluster of highly shared sequence variants.

As for the donors, each was a healthy bone marrow donor. At the time of sampling, donors were nominally healthy, though unrecorded immune exposures were likely. Details on this clone: Its target is unknown.

Source material: PBMCs. The clonotype originates from a woman aged 18-29 years in good health and CMV-seronegative.

The CDR3 DNA reads TGCGCCAGCAGCCAAGACCACCTAGGTTCCGCTGAAGCTTTCTTT. Amino acid sequence: CASSQDHLGSAEAFF. The genes are TRBV4-1 and TRBJ1-1, with D uncertain. CDR3 length: 15 residues. Per the germline V gene, CDR1 is MGHRA and CDR2 is YSYEKL. Trimming pared 0 bases from V and 6 bases from J, leaving 14 bases between.